This section outlines one TCR beta chain sequence together with its context. Its antigen remains unidentified. This sample was included in a study of monozygotic twins with inflammatory bowel disease (dated by TCRdb to between 2019 and 2020). For context, the study as a whole: A total of approximately 28 monozygotic twin pairs were included in the full study, comprising nine German pairs (four IBD-concordant, five IBD-discordant) and 19 IBD-discordant Danish pairs. The search for disease-associated traits relied mainly on comparing, within discordant pairs, IBD patients with their genetically identical healthy co-twins. Each individual had, on average, about 151 000 unique TCRalpha sequences and 181 000 unique TCRbeta sequences available for analysis. Overall study results and their limits: Distinction between different T cell subtypes could not be achieved in the analysis. IBD patients had lower TCRbeta repertoire diversity, measured by the inverse Simpson index, than their healthy co-twins. The results gave no support for a single strong signal or clonotype linked to IBD. Compared with healthy twins, IBD patients had fewer clonotypes in common with other individuals, a difference most pronounced in patients showing signs of disease activity. No difference in repertoire similarity was observed between concordant and discordant twins, possibly owing to limited statistical power. Because patients received different immunosuppressive treatments, the repertoires may have picked up extra background noise and variability between individuals.

From each donor, an approximately 2.5 ml peripheral blood sample was collected into PAXgene tubes and kept at -80 degrees C. Without any T cell sorting, total RNA was extracted from whole blood using the PAXgene blood miRNA kit on an automated QIAcube. Peripheral blood from monozygotic twin pairs concordant or discordant for inflammatory bowel disease was subjected to deep TCRalpha and TCRbeta repertoire profiling with unique molecular barcoding. For every twin pair, smoking habits were documented, and each individual was categorised as a current, former or never smoker. The CDR1 and CDR2 encoded by the germline V gene (reference sequence) are SEHNR and FQNEAQ. Including cysteine and phenylalanine, the CDR3 has 15 amino acids. This entry has no DNA. Library construction relied on 5' RACE. For each TCR library, approximately 3.5 ug of total RNA was used. cDNA was synthesized with SMARTScribe reverse transcriptase in eight separate reactions per sample. Unique molecular identifiers containing a 6-nucleotide sample barcode were introduced through template switching during cDNA synthesis. TCRalpha and TCRbeta cDNA was amplified in two nested PCRs of about 16 and 10 cycles, and bead purification was carried out after each PCR. Before amplification, cDNA was treated with uracil DNA-glycosylase and purified using the QIAquick PCR purification kit. The second PCR added Illumina TruSeq-compatible adapters along with sample-specific barcodes. TapeStation and Qubit were used to check library quality and concentration, and approximately 5.5 ng of each library went into the pool. Sequencing of the pooled libraries was done on an Illumina HiSeq2500 single-index Rapid Run using custom sequencing primers and 2 x 100 bp reads. Turning to the authors' computational methods: UMI-based consensus assembly with MiGEC version 1.2.6 was used to correct PCR and sequencing errors. MiXCR version 2.1.1 was used for V(D)J alignment, clonotype assembly and CDR3 extraction. Gene usage, clonotype sharing and MAIT/NKT TCR abundance were normalised by analysing the top 1000, 10 000 and 20 000 clonotypes per sample. After downsampling to 27 000 UMIs, diversity was calculated as the inverse Simpson index using the vegan R package. Paired Mann-Whitney U tests on discordant twin pairs were used, with Benjamini-Hochberg multiple-testing correction. Each CDR3 protein sequence appears as one entry after TCRdb reprocessed the reads, and no DNA is included. These V and J calls originate from TCRdb's pipeline instead of the authors' own analysis. The sample's records list fewer than 450,000 distinct CDR3 sequences. The ten most abundant clones make up just over 2.5% of the sample.

Sequenced input: blood. The chain was built from TRBV7-9 and TRBJ2-1. This clonotype was obtained from a human donor with ulcerative colitis or Crohn's disease, or a healthy co-twin of an affected twin (not recorded which). CDR3 region: CASSFSGNSYNEQFF.